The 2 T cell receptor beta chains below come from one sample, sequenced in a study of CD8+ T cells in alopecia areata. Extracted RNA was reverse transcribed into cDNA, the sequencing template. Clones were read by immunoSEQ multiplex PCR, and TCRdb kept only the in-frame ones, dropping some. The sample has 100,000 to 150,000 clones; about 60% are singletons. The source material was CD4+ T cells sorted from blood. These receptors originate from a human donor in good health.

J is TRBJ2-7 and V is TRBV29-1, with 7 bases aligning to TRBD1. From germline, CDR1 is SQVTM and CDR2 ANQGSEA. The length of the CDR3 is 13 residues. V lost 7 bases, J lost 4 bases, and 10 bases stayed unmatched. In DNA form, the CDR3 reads TGCAGCGCCTCCGGGACAGCTCCGTACGAGCAGTACTTC. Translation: CSASGTAPYEQYF.

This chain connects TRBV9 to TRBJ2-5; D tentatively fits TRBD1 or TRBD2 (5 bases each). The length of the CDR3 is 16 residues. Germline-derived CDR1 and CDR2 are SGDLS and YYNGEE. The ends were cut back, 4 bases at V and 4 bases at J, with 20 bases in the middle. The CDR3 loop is CASSPRDGPPRETQYF. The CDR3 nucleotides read TGTGCCAGCAGCCCTCGGGACGGGCCCCCCCGAGAGACCCAGTACTTC.